This TCR beta chain comes out of a study of cytomegalovirus exposure and HLA in healthy donors. Whole-study findings and limits: According to a subsequent analysis, TCR clusters identified in the first cohort showed a tendency to co-occur across the 100 to 150 validation repertoires.

Remarks on this clone: Its antigen is as yet unknown.

The table came from immunoSEQ multiplex PCR; TCRdb's copy has only in-frame clones and leaves some out. Here the sample spans approximately 160,000 clones, approximately 86% being singletons. This TCR was sampled from a man aged 30-40 years in good health and CMV-seropositive. Specimen: PBMCs.

This CDR3 reads CASSEGLAGGVSYEQYF. The DNA of the CDR3 is TGTGCCAGCAGCGAGGGACTAGCGGGGGGTGTAAGTTACGAGCAGTACTTC. The chain links TRBV7-9 to TRBJ2-7; 15 nucleotides agree with TRBD2. Trimming at V came to 5 bases and at J to 4 bases, leaving 9 bases not matched to a gene. CDR1 and CDR2 (germline): SEHNR, FQNEAQ (reference sequence). The CDR3 loop spans 17 amino acids. Combining the CDR3 with reference TRBV7-9 and TRBJ2-7 gives the whole variable domain DTGVSQNPRHKITKRGQNVTFRCDPISEHNRLYWYRQTLGQGPEFLTYFQNEAQLEKSRLLSDRFSAERPKGSFSTLEIQRTEQGDSAMYLCASSEGLAGGVSYEQYFGPGTRLTVT.